The entry below describes one T cell receptor beta chain. The data are from a study of blood T cell repertoires in COVID-19. Overall study: Donors in the United States, Italy and Spain gave samples during acute or convalescent COVID-19. PBMCs, B-cell-depleted T cells, or T cells provided the cDNA or gDNA that made up the material.

Authors' methods: Reference gene primer amplification yielded estimated nucleated cell counts. Clones were sequenced by immunoSEQ multiplex PCR, and TCRdb holds only the in-frame ones, with some missing. Clone size and the V and J calls come from that table; the DNA yielded D and trimming. Of some 110,000 clones listed, roughly 84% are singletons. V was pared by 0 bases and J by 5 bases, with 4 bases of the junction left unmatched. In germline, CDR1 is SNHLY, CDR2 FYNNEI. This CDR3 region has 14 residues. This chain connects TRBV2 to TRBJ2-7; TRBD2 matches 7 bases. This TCR was sampled from a man aged 40-50 years with acute or convalescent COVID-19. Sample: peripheral blood. Here the CDR3 DNA reads TGTGCCAGCAGTGAAGCGGGCAGCGGGGACGAGCAGTACTTC. The encoded protein is CASSEAGSGDEQYF. The full variable domain, completed using reference TRBV2 and TRBJ2-7, is EPEVTQTPSHQVTQMGQEVILRCVPISNHLYFYWYRQILGQKVEFLVSFYNNEISEKSEIFDDQFSVERPDGSNFTLKIRSTKLEDSAMYFCASSEAGSGDEQYFGPGTRLTVT.